This T cell receptor (beta chain) was captured by sequencing in a study of T cell responses to AZD1222 COVID-19 vaccine (dated by TCRdb to about 2021). Background for the entire study: A total of about 230 trial participants underwent TCR sequencing, of whom nearly 210 received two doses of AZD1222 and about 26 received two doses of the MenACWY control vaccine. Trial participants were enrolled by age into 18-55, 56-69 and 70-plus year subgroups, with roughly 150, 30 and 60 TCR-sequenced participants respectively.

The CDR1 and CDR2 encoded by the germline V gene are KGHDR and SFDVKD. Relative to germline, V is 2 bases shorter and J is 4 bases shorter, with 11 bases between their ends. The CDR3 has 15 amino acids, counting the end cysteine and phenylalanine. Only the CDR3 portion is preserved as DNA: 45 bases, with reading frame beginning at the first base. The paper as a whole reports these results and caveats: Vaccine-associated CD4 TCRs spanned the whole spike protein, with dominant responses in regions 160-218 and 743-854. Because no day 14 peak-response samples were available, repertoires were characterized only after the peak T cell response. In the small 56-69-year group, the increase in depth fell short of significance, most likely because of low power. Nearly half of unique spike-specific TCRs reportedly recognized epitopes outside regions mutated in the B.1.351 and B.1.1.7 variants. Conclusions about previously exposed vaccinees are limited because only a handful of AZD1222 recipients were SARS-CoV-2 seropositive at baseline. A significant rise in spike-specific TCR breadth and depth was observed after two AZD1222 doses relative to day 0 and relative to MenACWY recipients. Most participants were white British and females outnumbered males, and the authors suggested that clonal diversity may have been underestimated.

The meaning of the sample's time point label: about 28 days (+/-7) after the second vaccine dose. AZD1222 recipients given second doses at about 4 weeks or at about 12 weeks were pooled, since spike-specific TCR depth and breadth were not found to differ between the two schedules. Samples from vaccinated people were obtained from the UK trials COV001 and COV002, which included a single-blind randomized controlled phase 2/3 trial of AZD1222 (ChAdOx1 nCoV-19) in healthy adults. For TCRbeta chain sequencing, PBMC samples from trial participants were taken at day 0 and at day 28 after the second dose. The CDR3 regions of human TCRbeta chains were analyzed by immunosequencing. In the source study's methods: Repertoire TCRs were matched against a reference library of SARS-CoV-2-specific TCRs generated with the MIRA antigen-specificity platform. Breadth was defined as the fraction of unique TCRs that were SARS-CoV-2-associated, and depth was defined as the fraction of total T cells that were SARS-CoV-2-associated. Using the MIRA data, each spike-specific TCR was mapped to the spike region that the TCR reacts to and placed in a CD4 or CD8 class. Log10-transformed breadth and depth values were compared by one-way ANOVA with Sidak's multiple comparisons tests. Drawn from immuneACCESS, this table holds only the in-frame rearrangements with V and J called that TCRdb kept. Clones are partly lost; checked studies trace under half to an unresolved V gene and leave the rest unexplained. That table gives V, J and clone size, and the DNA gave D and trimming. The sample table contains about 160,000 clones; only one count was recorded for 94% of them. About 4.6% of the sample lies in the top ten.

With regard to this clone: No antigen is known for it. Base qualities were left out, and no much larger clone turns up one base away.

Sequenced material: peripheral blood, taken 28 days after the second AZD1222 dose. The chain joins TRBV24-1 to TRBJ1-5; no confident D gene assignment can be made. The receptor was derived from an adult who received the AZD1222 COVID-19 vaccine. CDR3 region: CATSDSDRRNQPQHF. The nucleotide sequence reads as follows: TGTGCCACCAGTGATTCGGACCGGAGAAATCAGCCCCAGCATTTT.